The 10 T cell receptor beta chains below come from one sample, sequenced in a study of shared clonotypes between healthy human individuals (TCRdb year 2020). The receptor library was made with the immunoSEQ multiplex PCR assay. Drawn from immuneACCESS, this table holds only the in-frame rearrangements with V and J called that TCRdb kept. Clones are partly lost; checked studies trace under half to an unresolved V gene and leave the rest unexplained. This sample lists 2,500,000 or so clones; roughly 93% were detected once. The top ten clonotypes cover 0.36% of the sample. Sequenced sample: naive CD4+ T cells from PBMCs. In light of the paper, this sample's cell subset or site label describes: CD45RA+ positively selected. The receptors here all came from a man younger than 30 in good health. Some clones in this sample may be carry-over from other donors' samples.

J is TRBJ2-4 and V is TRBV5-4; maybe TRBD2 (5 bases). Germline V gene lookup returns CDR1 SGHNT and CDR2 YYREEE (reference sequence). The CDR3 spans 14 residues. V was pared by 1 base and J by 2 bases, with 7 bases between. This CDR3 is CASSLPSPKNIQYF. DNA of the CDR3: TGTGCCAGCAGCTTGCCTAGCCCCAAAAACATTCAGTACTTC.

V usage is TRBV5-1 and J usage is TRBJ2-2, with D maybe TRBD2 (6 bases). Germline CDR1 reads SGHRS; CDR2 reads YFSETQ. The germline V and J ends were trimmed by 3 bases and 5 bases, with 17 bases remaining between them. CDR3 length: 16 amino acids. The CDR3 reads CASSSTATGGTGELFF. The CDR3 nucleotides read TGCGCCAGCAGCTCAACAGCAACCGGAGGGACCGGGGAGCTGTTTTTT.

V is TRBV19 and J is TRBJ1-5; D is unclear. The V end was cut by 8 bases, the J end by 2 bases, with 13 bases between. This CDR3 contains 14 residues. Germline values: CDR1 LNHDA, CDR2 SQIVND (reference sequence). The CDR3 DNA reads TGTGCCAGTGCCGGGATGACGGGCAATCAGCCCCAGCATTTT. Encoded protein: CASAGMTGNQPQHF.

The chain joins TRBV6-6 to TRBJ2-2, with 9 bases identical to TRBD2. The trim removed 6 bases at V and 5 bases at J, leaving 4 bases unmatched. Germline V gene data show CDR1 as MNHNY and CDR2 as SVGAGI (reference sequence). The CDR3 consists of 14 residues. For the CDR3, the DNA is TGTGCCAGCAGCAGGACTAGCGAGACCGGGGAGCTGTTTTTT. Residues: CASSRTSETGELFF.

This clone was detected once. V usage is TRBV4-2 and J usage is TRBJ2-1; 12 bases line up with TRBD2. The V segment lost 2 bases and the J segment 2 bases; nucleotides outside the gene matches: 7. Germline V gene sequence: CDR1 LGHNA, CDR2 YNFKEQ. This CDR3 region has 18 residues. The CDR3 nucleotides read TGTGCCAGCAGCCAAAGACTAGCGGGAGACCCTCCCTACAATGAGCAGTTCTTC. The encoded protein is CASSQRLAGDPPYNEQFF.

The rearrangement uses TRBV28 and TRBJ1-2; D ambiguous. CDR3 length: 14 amino acids. Germline values: CDR1 MDHEN, CDR2 SYDVKM. V was shortened by 6 bases and J by 3 bases, with 14 bases between the two germline ends. The CDR3 loop is CASRLPGVDYGYTF. The CDR3 DNA is TGTGCCAGCAGATTGCCCGGGGTGGACTATGGCTACACCTTC.

The rearrangement links TRBV5-1 to TRBJ1-2; 7 bases fit TRBD1. Germline V CDR1 and CDR2: SGHRS, YFSETQ. Trimming took 4 bases from V and 2 from J; bases not matched to a gene: 5. CDR3 length equals 14 residues. The CDR3 here is CASSEKTGNYGYTF. In nucleotides, the CDR3 is TGCGCCAGCAGCGAAAAGACAGGGAACTATGGCTACACCTTC.

The rearrangement links TRBV7-6 to TRBJ1-1; D is possibly TRBD1 (6 bases). V was trimmed by 1 base and J by 11 bases, leaving 17 bases between them. Per germline, CDR1 SGHVS and CDR2 FNYEAQ. The CDR3 totals 14 residues. Written as DNA, the CDR3 is TGTGCCAGCAGCTTAGTAGGTATTGCAGGGGAGGCTTTCTTT. Its translation: CASSLVGIAGEAFF.

As regards this clone: This sample also contains other DNA sequences that code for the same CDR3. The chain employs TRBV2 and TRBJ2-7; D assignment may be TRBD1 or TRBD2 (6 bases each). This CDR3 has 12 residues. V was trimmed by 3 bases and J by 7 bases, leaving 10 bases between them. Germline-derived CDR1 and CDR2 are SNHLY and FYNNEI. This CDR3 is CASSDRGGEQYF. CDR3 DNA: TGTGCCAGCAGTGACAGGGGAGGAGAGCAGTACTTC.

The V gene is TRBV27, the J gene TRBJ2-5; 7 bases map to TRBD1. The CDR3 runs 19 residues. V shed 2 bases, J shed 1 base, and the junction held 16 bases outside the gene matches. From germline, CDR1 is MNHEY and CDR2 SMNVEV (reference sequence). The CDR3 loop reads CASSLHFSNPGQPQETQYF. The CDR3 region has the DNA TGTGCCAGCAGTTTACATTTCTCTAATCCGGGACAGCCCCAAGAGACCCAGTACTTC.